The 31 T cell receptor beta chains below were found in one sample sequenced in a study of identical twins. Using its own MiXCR run on the 5' RACE reads, TCRdb lists one record per CDR3 protein. The sample has 250,000 to 300,000 distinct CDR3 sequences; nearly 9.5% are singletons. In addition, the sample was reused for a study of yellow fever vaccine responses in identical twins.

The sample comprised CD8+ T cells sorted from blood. Receptors were obtained from a woman aged 18-35 years in good health.

This clonotype was recorded a few times. The gene calls are TRBV6-5 and TRBJ2-5; 8 nucleotides match TRBD1. Trimming removed 0 bases from V and 3 bases from J; junction bases left unmatched: 6. Germline CDR1 is MNHEY and CDR2 is SVGAGI. The CDR3 is 16 amino acids. The CDR3 DNA reads as TGTGCCAGCAGTTACTCTTTAGGGACAGGAAAAGAGACCCAGTACTTC. Amino acids: CASSYSLGTGKETQYF.

This clonotype was seen more than once but under ten times. This chain joins TRBV20-1 and TRBJ2-3; 8 nucleotides agree with TRBD1. J gave up 1 base and V 7 bases, and 7 bases lay outside the gene matches. The CDR3 is 14 amino acids. CDR1 is DFQATT and CDR2 is SNEGSKA in the germline V gene (reference sequence). CDR3 bases: TGCAGTGGGGTCCACAGGGGGGGCACAGATACGCAGTATTTT. Its protein is CSGVHRGGTDTQYF.

The genes are TRBV7-9 and TRBJ2-7; possible D gene TRBD1, 6 bases. The CDR3 contains 16 residues. Trimming shortened V by 5 bases and J by 1 base, and 18 bases separated the two germline ends. CDR1 is SEHNR, CDR2 FQNEAQ, per germline (reference sequence). The CDR3 here is CASSHTGTNNSYEQYF. The CDR3 DNA reads TGTGCCAGCAGCCATACCGGGACAAACAATTCCTACGAGCAGTACTTC.

This clonotype came up many times. The genes are TRBV20-1 and TRBJ2-7; tentatively, D is TRBD2 (5 bases). V lost 3 bases and J lost 7, with 19 bases in between. CDR1 and CDR2 (germline): DFQATT, SNEGSKA (reference sequence). This CDR3 has 14 amino acids. This chain's CDR3 is CSARPQDWSREQYF. The DNA for the CDR3 is TGCAGTGCTAGGCCGCAGGACTGGTCGAGGGAGCAGTACTTC.

This clonotype was seen ten or more times. The chain recombines TRBV9 with TRBJ1-5, with D hard to call. Germline lookup yields CDR1 SGDLS and CDR2 YYNGEE. The CDR3 totals 15 residues. V lost 2 bases and J lost 4, with 13 bases in between. The CDR3, as DNA: TGTGCCAGCAGCGTCTCCGGTCGGGAGAATCAGCCCCAGCATTTT. Translating it yields CASSVSGRENQPQHF. Supplemented by reference TRBV9 and TRBJ1-5, the full variable domain reads DSGVTQTPKHLITATGQRVTLRCSPRSGDLSVYWYQQSLDQGLQFLIQYYNGEERAKGNILERFSAQQFPDLHSELNLSSLELGDSALYFCASSVSGRENQPQHFGDGTRLSIL.

This clonotype was recorded a few times. The V call is TRBV27, the J call TRBJ2-4, with 9 bases lining up with TRBD1. J lost 2 bases, V lost 1 base, and 21 bases had no gene match. The CDR3 sequence is 22 residues long. CDR1 is MNHEY and CDR2 is SMNVEV in the germline V gene (reference sequence). The CDR3 reads CASSLLGAPDRGDVVTKNIQYF. The CDR3 DNA reads as TGTGCCAGCAGTTTATTGGGGGCACCCGACAGGGGGGATGTTGTGACCAAAAACATTCAGTACTTC.

The chain has TRBV2 and TRBJ2-7; no clear D gene. CDR1 is SNHLY, CDR2 FYNNEI, per germline. Trimming shortened V by 4 bases and J by 2 bases, and 18 bases separated the two germline ends. This CDR3 region has 16 residues. As DNA, the CDR3 is TGTGCCAGCAGTGTGTCCAGGATAAATAAAGCCTACGAGCAGTACTTC. It yields the protein CASSVSRINKAYEQYF.

This clonotype was detected many times. The chain recombines TRBV24-1 with TRBJ2-1; D unresolved. This CDR3 is 14 amino acids long. CDR1 is KGHDR and CDR2 is SFDVKD in the germline V gene. With 7 bases removed from V and 0 bases from J, the gap between germline ends came to 9 bases. For the CDR3, the DNA is TGTGCCACCAGGGACGCCAGCTCCTACAATGAGCAGTTCTTC. Its translation is CATRDASSYNEQFF.

The gene calls are TRBV4-1 and TRBJ2-5; D might be TRBD2 (5 bases). CDR3 length: 14 residues. Trimming took 0 bases from V and 4 from J, leaving 9 bases between them. CDR1 is MGHRA and CDR2 is YSYEKL in the germline V gene. The CDR3 DNA reads TGCGCCAGCAGCCAAGATCCCGAGGGAGAGACCCAGTACTTC. It specifies CASSQDPEGETQYF.

This clonotype was counted a few times. This chain links TRBV7-3 with TRBJ2-3, with 12 positions matching TRBD2. Per the germline V gene, CDR1 is SGHTA and CDR2 is FQGTGA. The V gene end was trimmed by 4 bases and the J gene end by 7 bases; junction bases not matched to a gene: 15. The CDR3 length is 18 residues. The CDR3 nucleotides read TGTGCCAGCAGCTCGACCCCCCTACTAGCGGGGGGCGAATATACGCAGTATTTT. It specifies CASSSTPLLAGGEYTQYF.

This clonotype was found a few times. The chain carries TRBV2 and TRBJ2-1; perhaps D is TRBD1 or TRBD2 (5 bases each). Germline assignment: CDR1 SNHLY and CDR2 FYNNEI. The CDR3 has 15 residues. The germline V and J ends were trimmed by 4 bases and 4 bases, with 14 bases remaining between them. CDR3 bases: TGTGCCAGCAGTGTGGGACCCCCGGGGTACAATGAGCAGTTCTTC. Its translation: CASSVGPPGYNEQFF.

The J gene is TRBJ2-1, the V gene TRBV11-3; D call uncertain. Trimming pared 4 bases from V and 0 bases from J, leaving 10 bases between. The CDR3 contains 15 residues. Germline CDR1 reads SGHNT; CDR2 reads YENEEA. The DNA for the CDR3 is TGTGCCAGCAGCTCCCGACGAGGCTCCTACAATGAGCAGTTCTTC. Protein product: CASSSRRGSYNEQFF.

This clonotype occurred many times. The rearrangement joins TRBV5-6 to TRBJ1-5; D not resolved. Germline CDR1 is SGHDT and CDR2 is YYEEEE. Between the trimmed V and J ends, which lost 1 base and 3 bases, there was a span of 11 bases. The CDR3 length is 15 residues. The CDR3 nucleotides read TGTGCCAGCAGCTTGAAGACGGGCTTCAATCAGCCCCAGCATTTT. Translation: CASSLKTGFNQPQHF.

This clonotype has just a few counts. The chain combines TRBV29-1 with TRBJ2-5; tentative D call: TRBD2 (6 bases). This CDR3 region has 12 residues. From germline, CDR1 is SQVTM and CDR2 ANQGSEA. V lost 7 bases to trimming and J lost 4 bases, with 13 bases between them. CDR3 region: CSGLLAIETQYF. The CDR3 DNA is TGCAGCGGACTACTAGCTATAGAGACCCAGTACTTC.

The table lists this clonotype with a few counts. The chain employs TRBV7-9 and TRBJ1-2; TRBD1 is a possible D gene (5 bases). The CDR3 loop spans 15 amino acids. Trimming removed 5 bases at V and 3 bases at J, with 16 bases between. The germline V gene encodes CDR1 SEHNR and CDR2 FQNEAQ (reference sequence). The DNA of the CDR3 is TGTGCCAGCAGCCCACCCCGGAGAGGGGACTATGGCTACACCTTC. Translation: CASSPPRRGDYGYTF.

This clonotype has at least ten counts. The V gene is TRBV7-2, the J gene TRBJ2-5, with 8 bases that match TRBD2. J gave up 3 bases and V 5 bases, and 5 bases lay outside the gene matches. The CDR3 totals 14 residues. Germline CDR1 reads SGHTA; CDR2 reads FQGNSA. CDR3: CASSPILAEETQYF. The CDR3 DNA sequence: TGTGCCAGCAGCCCTATACTAGCGGAAGAGACCCAGTACTTC.

This clonotype was seen ten or more times. The gene calls are TRBV4-2 and TRBJ2-1; 8 positions match TRBD1. There are 16 residues in the CDR3. Trimming cost V 0 bases and J 7 bases; bases outside gene matches: 8. CDR1 is LGHNA and CDR2 is YNFKEQ in the germline V gene. The CDR3 nucleotides are TGTGCCAGCAGCCAAGATCCCGGGACAGGCGCAAATGAGCAGTTCTTC. Translated, it gives CASSQDPGTGANEQFF.

This clonotype was picked up a small number of times. The chain combines TRBV19 with TRBJ2-3; unclear D gene. Germline V CDR1 and CDR2: LNHDA, SQIVND (reference sequence). The CDR3 consists of 12 residues. Trimming took off 8 bases at V and 6 bases at J, with 12 bases between the two ends. This chain's CDR3 is CASGVGGDTQYF. CDR3 nucleotide sequence: TGTGCCAGTGGTGTGGGTGGGGATACGCAGTATTTT.

This clonotype came up many times. This chain connects TRBV7-2 to TRBJ1-1; D is undetermined. The length of the CDR3 is 13 residues. V dropped 6 bases and J dropped 5 bases, with 13 bases sitting between them. CDR1 and CDR2 from the germline V gene are SGHTA and FQGNSA. This CDR3 reads CASSALKMTEAFF. The CDR3 DNA sequence: TGTGCCAGCAGTGCTCTCAAGATGACTGAAGCTTTCTTT.

The chain is built from TRBV12-3 or TRBV12-4 and TRBJ2-6, with 9 bases identical to TRBD2. J lost 0 bases, V lost 9 bases, and 3 bases had no gene match. This CDR3 contains 15 residues. The chain's CDR3 is CARGTSNSGANVLTF. CDR3 bases: TGTGCCAGAGGGACTAGCAACTCTGGGGCCAACGTCCTGACTTTC.

This clonotype was counted between two and nine times. V usage is TRBV20-1 and J usage is TRBJ2-2; D is undetermined. There are 13 residues in the CDR3. Germline CDR1 reads DFQATT; CDR2 reads SNEGSKA (reference sequence). With 4 bases removed from V and 0 bases from J, the gap between germline ends came to 6 bases. In nucleotides, the CDR3 is TGCAGTGCTACCACAGCGAACACCGGGGAGCTGTTTTTT. Encoded protein: CSATTANTGELFF.

This clonotype was counted ten times or more. The J gene is TRBJ2-3, the V gene TRBV6-4; D uncertain. V was shortened by 0 bases and J by 2 bases, with 6 bases between the two germline ends. Germline CDR1 is MRHNA and CDR2 is SNTAGT. The CDR3 has 14 amino acids. The CDR3 spells CASSDSLDTDTQYF. In nucleotides, the CDR3 is TGTGCCAGCAGTGACTCATTGGACACAGATACGCAGTATTTT.

This chain uses TRBV11-3 with TRBJ2-3; 7 nucleotides align to TRBD1. Germline CDR1 is SGHNT and CDR2 is YENEEA. This CDR3 has 16 amino acids. Unmatched junction bases numbered 6, after V lost 0 bases and J lost 3 bases. This CDR3 reads CASSLDHRGMTDTQYF. CDR3 in DNA: TGTGCCAGCAGCTTAGATCACAGGGGAATGACAGATACGCAGTATTTT.

Ten or more counts support this clonotype. This rearrangement joins TRBV10-3 to TRBJ2-1, with 13 positions matching TRBD2. The germline CDR1 and CDR2 sequences are ENHRY and SYGVKD. V lost 2 bases and J lost 4; bases outside the gene matches: 5. The CDR3 totals 17 residues. Written as DNA, the CDR3 is TGTGCCATCAGTGAGGGACTAGCGGGAGCCCCTTACAATGAGCAGTTCTTC. Its protein is CAISEGLAGAPYNEQFF.

The V and J genes are TRBV20-1 and TRBJ2-7; the D is unclear. From germline, CDR1 is DFQATT and CDR2 SNEGSKA (reference sequence). This CDR3 contains 15 residues. The V gene lost 5 bases and the J gene lost 0 bases, with 17 bases spanning the gap. CDR3 coding DNA: TGCAGTGCTGGTGGGGTCAGTGAAAGCTCCTACGAGCAGTACTTC. This translates into CSAGGVSESSYEQYF.

The chain has TRBV20-1 and TRBJ2-7; no clear D. Germline-derived CDR1 and CDR2 are DFQATT and SNEGSKA (reference sequence). This CDR3 is 17 amino acids long. Trimming took off 0 bases at V and 3 bases at J, with 21 bases between the two ends. The chain's CDR3 is CSARDGPAAPNIYEQYF. CDR3 DNA sequence: TGCAGTGCTAGAGATGGCCCAGCAGCCCCAAATATCTACGAGCAGTACTTC.

This clonotype came up many times. V gene TRBV5-1 combines with J gene TRBJ2-2; TRBD1 agrees at 7 bases. V was pared by 2 bases and J by 4 bases, with 5 bases of the junction left unmatched. Germline CDR1 SGHRS, CDR2 YFSETQ. This CDR3 comprises 15 residues. CDR3 nucleotide sequence: TGCGCCAGCAGCTTACGACAGGGCGGCACCGGGGAGCTGTTTTTT. Its protein product is CASSLRQGGTGELFF.

This clonotype turned up a few times. J is TRBJ1-4 and V is TRBV7-9; TRBD1 aligns across 9 bases. Germline values: CDR1 SEHNR, CDR2 FQNEAQ (reference sequence). V lost 4 bases, J lost 14 bases, and 5 bases stayed unmatched. The CDR3 extends over 12 amino acids. In nucleotides, the CDR3 is TGTGCCAGCAGCTACTTGGGACAGGGCCTGTTTTTT. Translation: CASSYLGQGLFF. Based on the CDR3 plus reference TRBV7-9 and TRBJ1-4, the full variable domain is DTGVSQNPRHKITKRGQNVTFRCDPISEHNRLYWYRQTLGQGPEFLTYFQNEAQLEKSRLLSDRFSAERPKGSFSTLEIQRTEQGDSAMYLCASSYLGQGLFFGSGTQLSVL.

This clonotype was observed many times. V is TRBV12-3 or TRBV12-4 and J is TRBJ2-1; D is undetermined. Trimming cost V 4 bases and J 7 bases, with 8 bases left between them. The CDR3 is 12 residues long. The CDR3, as DNA: TGTGCCAGCAGTTCGCCCGGGAATGAGCAGTTCTTC. Amino acid sequence: CASSSPGNEQFF.

This clonotype occurred a few times. This chain uses TRBV14 with TRBJ2-3; 7 bases fit TRBD1. CDR1 and CDR2 from the germline V gene are SGHDN and FVKESK. CDR3 size: 15 residues. V lost 6 bases and J lost 0; bases outside the gene matches: 6. The CDR3 sequence is CASSYWDSSTDTQYF. CDR3 nucleotides: TGTGCCAGCAGTTACTGGGACAGCAGCACAGATACGCAGTATTTT.

V usage is TRBV28 and J usage is TRBJ1-1, with no clear D. The germline V and J ends were trimmed by 5 bases and 7 bases, with 26 bases remaining between them. The CDR3 runs 17 residues. In germline, CDR1 is MDHEN, CDR2 SYDVKM. The CDR3 spells CASSPPLTAPVLVEAFF. The CDR3 DNA sequence: TGTGCCAGCAGTCCTCCCTTGACGGCCCCGGTATTAGTTGAAGCTTTCTTT.